This TCR beta chain was captured by sequencing in a study of cytomegalovirus exposure and HLA in healthy donors. General study results and limits: The listing of approximately 160 TCR beta chains classed them as cytomegalovirus-associated. TCR beta V- and J-gene trimming, according to a later analysis, was linked to a missense DCLRE1C variant.

Note on this clone: The antigen remains unidentified.

Regarding donors, all were healthy bone marrow donors. There were likely unrecorded immune exposures, though donors were nominally healthy when sampled. V lost 0 bases and J lost 5; bases outside the gene matches: 7. Germline-derived CDR1 and CDR2 are SGHRS and YFSETQ. The CDR3 runs to 17 residues. This PCR relied on a set of 60 Vbeta primers and 13 Jbeta primers. Some clones are missing from TCRdb's copy, which holds only in-frame ones; the method was immunoSEQ multiplex PCR. Of 200,000 to 250,000 clones listed, more than 65% are singletons. The specimen was PBMCs. The clonotype was recovered from a woman in her 30s in good health and CMV-seronegative. The genes are TRBV5-1 and TRBJ1-4; 10 bases align to TRBD1. CDR3 protein: CASSLVGPGQGNEKLFF. The DNA of the CDR3 is TGCGCCAGCAGCTTGGTAGGACCGGGACAGGGGAATGAAAAACTGTTTTTT.